This T cell receptor (beta chain) came from a study of blood T cells in healthy people across ages. A second PCR, run for roughly 7 to 11 cycles, used a sample-barcoded 5' primer plus a J-beta primer mix. Each CDR3 protein is one row after TCRdb ran MiXCR on the 5' RACE reads. The sample includes some 290,000 distinct CDR3 sequences, roughly 29% seen only once; the top ten take over 25%. The CDR3 is 14 residues long. In germline, CDR1 is KGHSH, CDR2 LQKENI. V was cut by 2 bases and J by 1 base, with 8 bases left in between. The TCR originated in a woman aged 70-85 years in good health. The material sequenced was blood. The chain has TRBV18 and TRBJ1-1; D is ambiguous. This chain's CDR3 is CASSPSLRNTEAFF. The CDR3 nucleotides read TGTGCCAGCTCACCATCTCTTCGGAACACTGAAGCTTTCTTT.